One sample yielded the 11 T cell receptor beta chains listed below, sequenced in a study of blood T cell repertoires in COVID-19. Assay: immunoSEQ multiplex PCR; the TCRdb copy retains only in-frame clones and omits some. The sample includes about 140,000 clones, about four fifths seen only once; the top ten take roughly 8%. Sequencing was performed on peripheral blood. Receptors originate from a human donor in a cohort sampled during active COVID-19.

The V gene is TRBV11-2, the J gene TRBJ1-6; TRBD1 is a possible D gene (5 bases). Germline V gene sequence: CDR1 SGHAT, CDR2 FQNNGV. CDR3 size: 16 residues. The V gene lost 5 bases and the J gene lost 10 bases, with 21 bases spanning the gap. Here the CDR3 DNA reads TGTGCCAGCAGCCCCAACCCTCGCAGGGCTGGATCACCCCTCCACTTT. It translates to CASSPNPRRAGSPLHF.

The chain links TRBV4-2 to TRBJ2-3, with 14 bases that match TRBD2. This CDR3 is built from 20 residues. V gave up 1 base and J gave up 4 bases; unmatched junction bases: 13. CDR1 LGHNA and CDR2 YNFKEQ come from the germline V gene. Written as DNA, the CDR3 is TGTGCCAGCAGCCAAGGACTAGCGGGAGGGCCAGCACATATCTCAGATACGCAGTATTTT. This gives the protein CASSQGLAGGPAHISDTQYF.

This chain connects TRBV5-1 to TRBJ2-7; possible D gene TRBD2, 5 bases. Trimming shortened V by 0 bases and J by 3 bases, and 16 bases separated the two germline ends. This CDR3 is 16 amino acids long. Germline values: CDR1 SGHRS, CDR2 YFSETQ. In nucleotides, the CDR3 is TGCGCCAGCAGCTTGGACCCGAGTCTAGCCGGCTACGAGCAGTACTTC. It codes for CASSLDPSLAGYEQYF.

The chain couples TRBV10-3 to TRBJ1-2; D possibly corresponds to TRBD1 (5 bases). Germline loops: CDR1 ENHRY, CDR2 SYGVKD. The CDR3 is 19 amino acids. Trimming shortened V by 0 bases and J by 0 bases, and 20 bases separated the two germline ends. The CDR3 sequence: CAISESMARAYPSNYGYTF. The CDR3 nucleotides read TGTGCCATCAGTGAGTCGATGGCCAGGGCCTACCCCTCTAACTATGGCTACACCTTC.

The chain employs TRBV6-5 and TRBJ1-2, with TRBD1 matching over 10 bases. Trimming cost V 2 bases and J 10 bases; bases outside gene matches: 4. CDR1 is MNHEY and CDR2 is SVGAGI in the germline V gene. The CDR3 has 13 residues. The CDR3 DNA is TGTGCCAGCAGTTACGGGACAGGGGAAGACTACACCTTC. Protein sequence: CASSYGTGEDYTF.

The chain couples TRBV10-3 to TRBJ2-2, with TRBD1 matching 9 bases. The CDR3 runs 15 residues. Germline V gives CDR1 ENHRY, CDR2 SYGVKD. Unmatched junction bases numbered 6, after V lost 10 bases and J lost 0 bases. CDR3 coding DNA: TGTGCCAGCGAGGACAGGGGCACGAACACCGGGGAGCTGTTTTTT. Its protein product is CASEDRGTNTGELFF.

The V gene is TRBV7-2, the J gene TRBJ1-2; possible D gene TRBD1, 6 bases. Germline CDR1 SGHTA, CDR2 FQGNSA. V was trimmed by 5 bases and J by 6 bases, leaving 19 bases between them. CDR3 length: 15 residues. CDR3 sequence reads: CASSPQATGENGYTF. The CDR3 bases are TGTGCCAGCAGCCCCCAAGCGACAGGCGAAAATGGCTACACCTTC. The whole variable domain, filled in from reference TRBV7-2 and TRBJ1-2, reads GAGVSQSPSNKVTEKGKDVELRCDPISGHTALYWYRQSLGQGLEFLIYFQGNSAPDKSGLPSDRFSAERTGGSVSTLTIQRTQQEDSAVYLCASSPQATGENGYTFGSGTRLTVV.

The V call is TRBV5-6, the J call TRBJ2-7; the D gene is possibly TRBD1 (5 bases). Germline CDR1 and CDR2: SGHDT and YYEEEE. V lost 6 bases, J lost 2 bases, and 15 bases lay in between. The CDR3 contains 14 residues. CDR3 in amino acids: CASTGPRAPYEQYF. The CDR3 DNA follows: TGTGCCAGCACCGGGCCCAGGGCCCCCTACGAGCAGTACTTC.

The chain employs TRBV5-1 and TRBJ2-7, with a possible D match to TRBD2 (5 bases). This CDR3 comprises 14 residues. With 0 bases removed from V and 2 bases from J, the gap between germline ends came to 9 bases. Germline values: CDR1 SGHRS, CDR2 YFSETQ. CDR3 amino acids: CASSLGGEPYEQYF. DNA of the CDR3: TGCGCCAGCAGCTTGGGGGGAGAACCCTACGAGCAGTACTTC. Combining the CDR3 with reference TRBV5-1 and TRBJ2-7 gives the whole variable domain KAGVTQTPRYLIKTRGQQVTLSCSPISGHRSVSWYQQTPGQGLQFLFEYFSETQRNKGNFPGRFSGRQFSNSRSEMNVSTLELGDSALYLCASSLGGEPYEQYFGPGTRLTVT.

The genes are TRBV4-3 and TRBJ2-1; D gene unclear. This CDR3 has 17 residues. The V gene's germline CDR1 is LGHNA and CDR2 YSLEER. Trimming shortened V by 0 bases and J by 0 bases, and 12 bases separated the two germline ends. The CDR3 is CASSQEQSPFSYNEQFF. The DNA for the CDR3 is TGCGCCAGCAGCCAAGAACAGAGTCCCTTCTCCTACAATGAGCAGTTCTTC.

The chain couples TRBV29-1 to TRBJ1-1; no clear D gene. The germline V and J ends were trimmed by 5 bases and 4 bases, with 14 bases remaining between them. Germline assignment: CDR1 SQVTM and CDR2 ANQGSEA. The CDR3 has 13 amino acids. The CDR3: CSVIQRRGTEAFF. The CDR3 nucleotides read TGCAGCGTTATCCAAAGGCGGGGCACTGAAGCTTTCTTT.